The sequence of this TCR beta chain was determined in a study of T cell responses to AZD1222 COVID-19 vaccine (dated by TCRdb to the early 2020s). About the full investigation: A total of over 230 trial participants underwent TCR sequencing, of whom 207 received two doses of AZD1222 and 26 received two doses of the MenACWY control vaccine. Enrollment into the trials was organized by age into subgroups of 18-55, 56-69 and 70-plus years, and those subgroups contained approximately 160, 26 and 62 TCR-sequenced participants, respectively. Points the paper makes about the study in general: Because no day 14 peak-response samples were available, the repertoires could be characterized only after the peak T cell response. Participants were mostly white British and included more females than males, and it was suggested by the authors that clonal diversity may have been underestimated. Conclusions about previously exposed vaccinees are limited, since just six AZD1222 recipients were seropositive for SARS-CoV-2 at baseline. A significant rise in spike-specific TCR breadth and depth was observed after two AZD1222 doses relative to day 0 and relative to MenACWY recipients. Nearly half of unique spike-specific TCRs reportedly recognized epitopes outside regions mutated in the B.1.351 and B.1.1.7 variants. The 56-69-year group was small, and its depth increase did not reach significance, likely because of low power. The whole spike protein was spanned by vaccine-associated CD4 TCRs, and dominant responses were seen in regions 160-218 and 743-854.

The time point label corresponds to: about 28 days (+/-7) after the second vaccine dose. AZD1222 recipients with second doses at about 4 weeks or about 12 weeks were pooled, because spike-specific TCR depth and breadth did not differ between schedules. Vaccinee samples came from UK trials COV001 and COV002, including a single-blind randomized controlled phase 2/3 trial of AZD1222 (ChAdOx1 nCoV-19) in healthy adults. Trial participant PBMC samples were collected at day 0 and day 28 after the second dose for TCRbeta chain sequencing. A word on this clone: There is no known antigen for this receptor. Base-call qualities are not available, and no considerably larger clone is one nucleotide away.

The CDR3 regions of human TCRbeta chains were subjected to immunosequencing. As for the original processing: TCRs in the repertoires were compared against a reference library of SARS-CoV-2-specific TCRs that had been generated with the MIRA antigen-specificity platform. Breadth meant the fraction of unique TCRs that were SARS-CoV-2-associated, whereas depth meant the fraction of total T cells that were SARS-CoV-2-associated. Using the MIRA data, every spike-specific TCR was mapped to the spike region that the TCR reacted to and assigned to either a CD4 or a CD8 class. Log10-transformed breadth and depth values were compared by one-way ANOVA with Sidak's multiple comparisons tests. Imported from immuneACCESS, the table was reduced by TCRdb to in-frame sequences with V and J called. These copies leave out some clones; in studies compared against another copy, an unresolved V gene accounts for under half, and the cause of the remainder is not known. That table furnishes V, J and clone size, whereas the DNA furnished D and trimming. The sample table lists fewer than 120,000 clones, approximately 92% of them with a count of one. Together, the top ten hold roughly 2.7% of the sample.

Taken from the germline V gene, the CDR1 and CDR2 loops are KGHDR and SFDVKD. At the junction V is shortened by 2 bases and J by 2 bases, with 12 bases in between. Measured from the cysteine to the phenylalanine, the CDR3 is 16 residues long. Just CDR3 DNA is preserved here, 48 bases in frame from base 1. The rearrangement joined TRBV24-1 to TRBJ2-1, and perhaps TRBD1 as D gene, on 5 matching bases. The sample was peripheral blood, taken 28 days after the second AZD1222 dose. This TCR was recovered from an adult who received the AZD1222 COVID-19 vaccine. The DNA sequence follows: TGTGCCACCAGTGATTATGGGGCAGTAGCCTACAATGAGCAGTTCTTC. Translated, this gives CATSDYGAVAYNEQFF.